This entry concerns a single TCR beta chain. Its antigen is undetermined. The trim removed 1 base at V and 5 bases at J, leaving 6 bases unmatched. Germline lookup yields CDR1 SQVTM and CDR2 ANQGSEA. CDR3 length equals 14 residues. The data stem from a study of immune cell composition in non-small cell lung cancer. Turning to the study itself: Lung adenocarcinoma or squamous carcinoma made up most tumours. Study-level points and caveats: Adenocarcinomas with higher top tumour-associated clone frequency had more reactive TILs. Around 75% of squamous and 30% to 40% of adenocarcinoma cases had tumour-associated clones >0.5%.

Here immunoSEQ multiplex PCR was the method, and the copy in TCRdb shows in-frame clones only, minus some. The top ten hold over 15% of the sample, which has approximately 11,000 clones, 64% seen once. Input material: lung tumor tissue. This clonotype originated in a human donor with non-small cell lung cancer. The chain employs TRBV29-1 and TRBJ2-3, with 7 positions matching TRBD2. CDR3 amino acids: CSVEAPGLQDTQYF. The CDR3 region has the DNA TGCAGCGTTGAAGCACCGGGACTACAAGATACGCAGTATTTT.